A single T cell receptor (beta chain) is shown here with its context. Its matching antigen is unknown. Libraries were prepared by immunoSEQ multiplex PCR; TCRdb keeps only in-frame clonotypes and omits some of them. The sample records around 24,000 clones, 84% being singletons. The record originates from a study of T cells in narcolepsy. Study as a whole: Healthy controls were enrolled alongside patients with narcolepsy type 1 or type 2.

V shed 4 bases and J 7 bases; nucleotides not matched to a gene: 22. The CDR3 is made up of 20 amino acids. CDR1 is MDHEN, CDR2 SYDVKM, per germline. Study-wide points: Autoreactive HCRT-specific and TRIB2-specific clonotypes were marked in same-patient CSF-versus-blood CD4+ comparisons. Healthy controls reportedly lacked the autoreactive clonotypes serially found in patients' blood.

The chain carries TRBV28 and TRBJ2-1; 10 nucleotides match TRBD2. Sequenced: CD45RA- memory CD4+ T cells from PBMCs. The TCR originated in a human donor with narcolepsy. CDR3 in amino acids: CASSSPPSGSLRTSGNEQFF. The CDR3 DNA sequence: TGTGCCAGCAGTTCCCCCCCTAGCGGGAGCCTGCGGACGTCGGGTAATGAGCAGTTCTTC.